This TCR beta chain was sequenced during a study of cytomegalovirus exposure and HLA in healthy donors. Broader study findings: Solely CMV serostatus was available to characterize immune exposure. It was in a later analysis that TCR association rates were seen to vary by HLA locus, highest for DRB1 and lowest for HLA-C. Earlier analysis yielded a pattern in which most TCR beta V segments were productive about 90% or about 30% of the time. The study recorded 164 TCR beta chains that were cytomegalovirus-associated.

Both 60 Vbeta primers and 13 Jbeta primers went into the PCR. The table came from immunoSEQ multiplex PCR; TCRdb's copy has only in-frame clones and leaves some out. The sample features 90,000 to 100,000 clones, with roughly 3% in its top ten. The length of the CDR3 is 14 residues. Germline V gene sequence: CDR1 MDHEN, CDR2 SYDVKM. The V and J ends lost 3 bases and 5 bases respectively, with 11 bases between them. With respect to this clone: As yet, its antigen is unknown.

Specimen: PBMCs. This chain joins TRBV28 and TRBJ1-5; D ambiguous. The clonotype was recovered from a woman younger than 45 in good health and CMV-seronegative. The CDR3 is CASSLSNRDQPQHF. In nucleotides, the CDR3 is TGTGCCAGCAGTTTGTCCAACAGAGATCAGCCCCAGCATTTT.